Listed here is a single TCR beta chain. Thyroid surgery was preceded by no treatment in any patient. The data belong to a study of metastatic and nonmetastatic thyroid tumors. Using MiXCR, TCRdb reanalyzed the PCR reads. Of some 19,000 clones listed, more than 30% were seen once; the top ten hold under 20%. This CDR3 has 11 amino acids. In germline, CDR1 is SGHRS, CDR2 YFSETQ. V was trimmed by 0 bases and J by 4 bases, leaving 2 bases between them. This sequence joins TRBV5-1 and TRBJ2-7; D is uncertain. The clonotype originates from a female donor with papillary thyroid cancer or a benign thyroid nodule (not recorded which). Some clones in this sample may be carry-over from other donors' samples. Sequenced input: tumor tissue. In DNA, the CDR3 is TGCGCCAGCAGCTTGGTTTACGAGCAGTACTTC. Translation gives CASSLVYEQYF.